Presented here are 17 T cell receptor beta chains from one specimen sequenced in a study of Tregs in tolerant kidney transplant recipients. Using immunoSEQ multiplex PCR, the repertoire was profiled, and TCRdb retains in-frame clones only, with some absent. This sample's clone table lists about 52,000 clones. The material sequenced was CD4+ T cells from blood, taken before the transplant. These receptors were obtained from a human donor who received a combined kidney and bone marrow transplant.

Regarding this clone: The read ends 3 residues before the CDR3 terminus; that terminus is restored from the germline J gene. The J gene is TRBJ1-2, the V gene TRBV5-1; 7 bases fit TRBD1. CDR3 size: 14 residues. Germline CDR1 reads SGHRS; CDR2 reads YFSETQ. V trimming: 5 bases; J trimming: 4 bases; junction bases outside the gene matches: 8. The CDR3 is CASSREGASYGYTF. Incomplete CDR3 DNA: TGCGCCAGCAGTCGGGAGGGGGCGAGCTATGGC.

With respect to this clone: The read comes to an end 3 residues before the CDR3 does, leaving the germline J gene to fill in the end. The chain joins TRBV7-2 to TRBJ2-1; D perhaps matches TRBD2 (6 bases). The germline V gene encodes CDR1 SGHTA and CDR2 FQGNSA. Trimming took 0 bases from V and 8 from J, leaving 11 bases between them. The CDR3 sequence is 14 residues long. The CDR3 bases that were read are TGTGCCAGCAGCTTAGCGAGTAGCGGTCATGAG. The encoded protein is CASSLASSGHE. The entire CDR3 reads CASSLASSGHEQFF.

As regards this clone: The CDR3 goes on 3 residues after the read ends, and that part is filled in from the germline J gene. This chain joins TRBV7-2 and TRBJ2-4; the D is unclear. The CDR3 covers 13 residues. Trimming removed 2 bases from V and 5 bases from J, with 7 bases in between. The V gene's germline CDR1 is SGHTA and CDR2 FQGNSA. The CDR3: CASSLPSENIQYF. CDR3 DNA, as far as it was read: TGTGCCAGCAGCTTACCGTCCGAAAACATT.

About this clone: Read data end 3 residues before the CDR3 end; the end is taken from the germline J gene. V and J are TRBV5-5 and TRBJ1-2; 9 nucleotides match TRBD1. The CDR3 spans 15 residues. Trimming cost V 1 base and J 6 bases; bases outside gene matches: 7. Germline lookup yields CDR1 SGHKS and CDR2 YYEKEE (reference sequence). This CDR3 reads CASSLSRQGVDGYTF. The covered CDR3 bases are TGTGCCAGCAGCTTGTCCCGACAGGGGGTGGATGGC.

A word on this clone: The read is 3 residues too short to cover the CDR3 end, so that end is filled in from the germline J gene. The rearrangement joins TRBV5-4 to TRBJ2-1, with D possibly matching TRBD1 (5 bases). Between the trimmed V and J ends, which lost 6 bases and 2 bases, there was a span of 12 bases. This CDR3 has 14 residues. CDR1 is SGHNT and CDR2 is YYREEE in the germline V gene (reference sequence). The sequenced CDR3 bases are TGTGCCAGCAATCCCTCGACAGCCTACAATGAG. Translated, it gives CASNPSTAYNE. The entire CDR3 reads CASNPSTAYNEQFF.

The CDR3 loop reads CASSSRQGDDSGYTF. The sequenced CDR3 bases are TGCGCCAGCAGCTCAAGACAGGGAGATGACTCTGGC. J is TRBJ1-2 and V is TRBV5-1, with TRBD1 matching over 7 bases. The read ends 3 residues early relative to the CDR3; the germline J gene fills the gap. The CDR3 runs to 15 residues. The germline V gene has CDR1 SGHRS and CDR2 YFSETQ. The V and J ends lost 3 bases and 7 bases, in that order; junction bases with no gene match: 12.

As regards this clone: The read finishes 3 residues shy of the CDR3 end, and the germline J gene is used to complete it. The rearrangement links TRBV7-9 to TRBJ2-7; 8 nucleotides agree with TRBD1. V was pared by 6 bases and J by 4 bases, with 5 bases of the junction left unmatched. Per germline, CDR1 SEHNR and CDR2 FQNEAQ (reference sequence). This CDR3 region has 13 residues. CDR3 in amino acids: CASSGQGKYEQYF. CDR3 DNA (partial): TGTGCCAGCAGTGGACAGGGAAAATACGAG. Variable domain in full (rest from reference TRBV7-9 and TRBJ2-7): DTGVSQNPRHKITKRGQNVTFRCDPISEHNRLYWYRQTLGQGPEFLTYFQNEAQLEKSRLLSDRFSAERPKGSFSTLEIQRTEQGDSAMYLCASSGQGKYEQYFGPGTRLTVT.

Remarks on this clone: The read comes to an end 3 residues before the CDR3 does, leaving the germline J gene to fill in the end. The V call is TRBV19, the J call TRBJ1-1; 9 bases fit TRBD1. V shed 6 bases and J 4 bases; nucleotides not matched to a gene: 3. Germline CDR1 reads LNHDA; CDR2 reads SQIVND (reference sequence). This CDR3 is built from 13 residues. The CDR3 spells CASSLTGGTEAFF. The covered CDR3 bases are TGTGCCAGTAGCTTGACAGGGGGCACTGAA. Looking up the rest from reference TRBV19 and TRBJ1-1 gives the full variable domain: DGGITQSPKYLFRKEGQNVTLSCEQNLNHDAMYWYRQDPGQGLRLIYYSQIVNDFQKGDIAEGYSVSREKKESFPLTVTSAQKNPTAFYLCASSLTGGTEAFFGQGTRLTVV.

A note on this clone: The CDR3 end falls 3 residues outside the read, so it is completed with the germline J gene. The chain couples TRBV7-8 to TRBJ2-5; TRBD2 is a possible D gene (6 bases). The V and J ends lost 1 base and 2 bases respectively, with 11 bases between them. The CDR3 loop spans 15 amino acids. Per the germline V gene, CDR1 is SGHVS and CDR2 is FQNEAQ. The CDR3 spells CASSLGGVNQETQYF. The CDR3 bases that were read are TGTGCCAGCAGCTTAGGCGGGGTTAATCAAGAGACC.

Comment on this clone: Coverage ceases 3 residues before the CDR3 finishes, and the germline J gene fills in the end. The chain links TRBV7-3 to TRBJ2-5; 10 positions agree with TRBD2. This CDR3 spans 18 amino acids. V shed 0 bases, J shed 2 bases, and the junction held 9 bases outside the gene matches. From germline, CDR1 is SGHTA and CDR2 FQGTGA. CDR3 bases read: TGTGCCAGCAGCTTAACCGGGTCTAGCGGGGGCCATCAAGAGACC. Protein product: CASSLTGSSGGHQET. The entire CDR3 is CASSLTGSSGGHQETQYF. Together with reference TRBV7-3 and TRBJ2-5, the CDR3 gives the full variable domain: GAGVSQTPSNKVTEKGKYVELRCDPISGHTALYWYRQSLGQGPEFLIYFQGTGAADDSGLPNDRFFAVRPEGSVSTLKIQRTERGDSAVYLCASSLTGSSGGHQETQYFGPGTRLLVL.

Turning to this clone: The CDR3 extends 3 residues past the end of the read, so its final part is completed from the germline J gene. The chain employs TRBV7-2 and TRBJ1-1; 11 bases fit TRBD1. After removal of 5 bases from V and 4 bases from J, the junction contained 3 bases not matched to a gene. CDR3 size: 14 residues. Germline CDR1 is SGHTA and CDR2 is FQGNSA. The CDR3 here is CASSLGQGATEAFF. The part of the CDR3 DNA that was read is TGTGCCAGCAGCCTTGGACAGGGGGCCACTGAA.

Concerning this clone: The CDR3 end is not reached by the read, which stops 3 residues before it; the germline J gene fills it in. The gene calls are TRBV19 and TRBJ1-6, with 8 nucleotides matching TRBD1. Germline trimming cut 9 bases from V and 6 bases from J; bases unmatched to any gene: 10. Germline V lookup: CDR1 LNHDA, CDR2 SQIVND (reference sequence). This CDR3 has 15 residues. Partial CDR3 DNA: TGTGCCAGCCTTGACAGGGGTCCGGGTAATTCACCC. Its translation: CASLDRGPGNSP. The complete CDR3 reads CASLDRGPGNSPLHF.

As for this clone: The read ends 3 residues shy of where the CDR3 ends; the end is completed using the germline J gene. The chain has TRBV5-1 and TRBJ2-7; 9 bases are a match to TRBD1. Germline V gives CDR1 SGHRS, CDR2 YFSETQ. V trimming: 1 base; J trimming: 3 bases; junction bases outside the gene matches: 2. The CDR3 length is 14 residues. The CDR3 region is CASSLRGQGYEQYF. Incomplete CDR3 DNA: TGCGCCAGCAGCTTGAGGGGACAGGGCTACGAG.

Notes on this clone: The read halts 3 residues ahead of the CDR3 end, with the missing end drawn from the germline J gene. This chain joins TRBV19 and TRBJ1-5; 10 nucleotides align to TRBD1. Germline-derived CDR1 and CDR2 are LNHDA and SQIVND (reference sequence). This CDR3 has 17 residues. V lost 6 bases, J lost 4 bases, and 12 bases stayed unmatched. The covered CDR3 bases are TGTGCCAGTAGCCTTCCCTCCGGGACAGGGGCGAATCAGCCC. It specifies CASSLPSGTGANQP. The whole CDR3 sequence is CASSLPSGTGANQPQHF.

With regard to this clone: The CDR3 end lies 3 residues beyond the end of the read and is filled in from the germline J gene. The chain combines TRBV18 with TRBJ2-1; a possible D gene is TRBD1 (6 bases). V was clipped by 1 base and J by 3 bases, with 10 bases between them. CDR1 and CDR2 from the germline V gene are KGHSH and LQKENI. The CDR3 consists of 15 residues. CDR3 loop: CASSPQQGGYNEQFF. The DNA read from the CDR3 is TGTGCCAGCTCACCACAACAGGGTGGCTACAATGAG.

On this clone itself: The read comes to an end 3 residues before the CDR3 does, leaving the germline J gene to fill in the end. The chain joins TRBV5-1 to TRBJ2-6, with 8 positions matching TRBD1. Germline V CDR1 and CDR2: SGHRS, YFSETQ. The CDR3 covers 16 residues. After removal of 6 bases from V and 0 bases from J, the junction contained 5 bases not matched to a gene. The CDR3 spells CASTRTGSSGANVLTF. The CDR3 bases that were read are TGCGCCAGCACCAGGACAGGGAGCTCTGGGGCCAACGTC. The variable domain in full, completed from reference TRBV5-1 and TRBJ2-6, reads KAGVTQTPRYLIKTRGQQVTLSCSPISGHRSVSWYQQTPGQGLQFLFEYFSETQRNKGNFPGRFSGRQFSNSRSEMNVSTLELGDSALYLCASTRTGSSGANVLTFGAGSRLTVL.

Of note for this clone: The CDR3 end falls 3 residues outside the read, so it is completed with the germline J gene. The rearrangement links TRBV19 to TRBJ2-2; 7 positions agree with TRBD1. The length of the CDR3 is 16 residues. Trimming took 3 bases from V and 0 from J; bases not matched to a gene: 4. Germline assignment: CDR1 LNHDA and CDR2 SQIVND (reference sequence). The CDR3 loop is CASSIRGTPNTGELFF. The DNA read from the CDR3 is TGTGCCAGTAGTATCAGGGGGACACCGAACACCGGGGAG.